The present T cell receptor beta chain was sequenced within a study of blood T cell repertoires in COVID-19. Measured with immunoSEQ multiplex PCR; TCRdb has only the in-frame clones, and not every one. This table has approximately 340,000 clones, over 70% appearing once. V lost 2 bases and J 2 bases, leaving 10 bases between the germline ends. This CDR3 contains 14 residues. The germline CDR1 and CDR2 sequences are MNHEY and SVGAGI. The sample comprised peripheral blood. The sequence derives from a man aged 30-40 years with active or convalescent COVID-19. The chain carries TRBV6-5 and TRBJ2-7; D is possibly TRBD1 (6 bases). The CDR3: CASSYQGQTYEQYF. DNA of the CDR3: TGTGCCAGCAGTTACCAGGGACAAACCTACGAGCAGTACTTC.